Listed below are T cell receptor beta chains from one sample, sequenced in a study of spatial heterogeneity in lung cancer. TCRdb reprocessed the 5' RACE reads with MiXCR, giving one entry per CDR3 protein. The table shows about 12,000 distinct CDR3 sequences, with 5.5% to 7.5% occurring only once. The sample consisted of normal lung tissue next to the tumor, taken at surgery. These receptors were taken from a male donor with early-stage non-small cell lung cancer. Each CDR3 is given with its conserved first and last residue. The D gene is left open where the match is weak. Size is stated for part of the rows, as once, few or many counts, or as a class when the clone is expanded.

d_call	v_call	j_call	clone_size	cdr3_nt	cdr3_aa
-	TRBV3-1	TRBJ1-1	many	TGTGCCAGCAGCCCCCTAACTCAGGGGCGGGGGAACACTGAAGCTTTCTTT	CASSPLTQGRGNTEAFF
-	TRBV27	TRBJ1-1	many	TGTGTCAGCAGTTCCTGGACTGAAGCTTTCTTT	CVSSSWTEAFF
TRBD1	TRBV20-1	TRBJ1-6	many	TGCAGTGCTAGAGATCGACAGGGCAGCCTTAATTCACCCCTCCACTTT	CSARDRQGSLNSPLHF
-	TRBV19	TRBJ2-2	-	TGTGCCAGTAGTATGAGGGGTACCGGGGAGCTGTTTTTT	CASSMRGTGELFF
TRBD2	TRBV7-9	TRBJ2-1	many	TGTGCCAGCAGCGGAGAGGCTAGCGGGAGAAACAATGAGCAGTTCTTC	CASSGEASGRNNEQFF
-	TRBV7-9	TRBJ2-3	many	TGTGCCAGCAGCGAAAGAACAGGGCGGGATACGCAGTATTTT	CASSERTGRDTQYF
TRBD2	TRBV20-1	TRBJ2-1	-	TGCAGTGCAAGACTAGCGGGAGGTGAGCAGTTCTTC	CSARLAGGEQFF
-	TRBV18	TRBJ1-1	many	TGTGCCAGCTCACCGTTCGCGAACACTGAAGCTTTCTTT	CASSPFANTEAFF
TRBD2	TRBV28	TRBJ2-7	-	TGTGCCAGCAGTTTGGGGGGGAACACCGAGCAGTACTTC	CASSLGGNTEQYF
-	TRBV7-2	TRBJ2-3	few	TGTGCCAGCAGGCCTACAGGGCGCACAGATACGCAGTATTTT	CASRPTGRTDTQYF
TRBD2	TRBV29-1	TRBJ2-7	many	TGCAGCGTTCAGATCGCGGGAGGTCCCCACGAGCAGTACTTC	CSVQIAGGPHEQYF
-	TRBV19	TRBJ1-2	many	TGTGCCAGTACTCGAAGAGAGTCCGGGGGGCGTTATGGCTACACCTTC	CASTRRESGGRYGYTF
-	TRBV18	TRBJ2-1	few	TGTGCCAGCTCACCGGTGGGGGGCACCTACAATGAGCAGTTCTTC	CASSPVGGTYNEQFF
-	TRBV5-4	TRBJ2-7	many	TGTGCCAGCACTCCGGGGACTCATGCAGGGTACGAGCAGTACTTC	CASTPGTHAGYEQYF
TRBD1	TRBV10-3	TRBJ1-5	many	TGTGCCATCGGACAGGGGCTAGGGCAGCCCCAGCATTTT	CAIGQGLGQPQHF
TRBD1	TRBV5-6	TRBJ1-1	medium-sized	TGTGCCAGCAGCTTGTTAACAGGGGGTAGTGCTTTCTTT	CASSLLTGGSAFF
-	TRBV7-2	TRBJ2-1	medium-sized	TGTGCCAGCAGCTTAGAGATACTCTACAATGAGCAGTTCTTC	CASSLEILYNEQFF
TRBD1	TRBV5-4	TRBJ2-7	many	TGTGCCAGCAGCTGGACAGACAGGGACTACGAGCAGTACTTC	CASSWTDRDYEQYF
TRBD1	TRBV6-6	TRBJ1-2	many	TGTGCCAGCAGTTACTCCCGGGACAGGGGAAGCTATGGCTACACCTTC	CASSYSRDRGSYGYTF
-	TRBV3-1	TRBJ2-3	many	TGTGCCAGCAGCCAAGTGGGAGCGGACACAGATACGCAGTATTTT	CASSQVGADTDTQYF
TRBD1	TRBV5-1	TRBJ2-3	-	TGCGCCAGCCGGGACAGCACTAGCACAGATACGCAGTATTTT	CASRDSTSTDTQYF
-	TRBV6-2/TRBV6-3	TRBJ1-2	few	TGTGCCAGCAGTGGCTCGACAGTTAACTATGGCTACACCTTC	CASSGSTVNYGYTF
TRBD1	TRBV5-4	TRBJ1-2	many	TGTGCCAGCAGCTACGGGACGAGGGGGCGGAATGGCTACACCTTC	CASSYGTRGRNGYTF
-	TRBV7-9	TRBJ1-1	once	TGTGCCAGCAGCTTACAAGAGGGCACTGAAGCTTTCTTT	CASSLQEGTEAFF
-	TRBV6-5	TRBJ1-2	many	TGTGCCAGCAGTTACGTACCCCAGGGGAGTTCGAACTATGGCTACACCTTC	CASSYVPQGSSNYGYTF
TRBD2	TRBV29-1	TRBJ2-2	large	TGCAGCGTTATAACGGGAGGTTCTTTGTCGAACACCGGGGAGCTGTTTTTT	CSVITGGSLSNTGELFF
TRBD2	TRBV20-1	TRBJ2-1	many	TGCAGTGCTAGTTATATAGCGGGAGGAGTGGATGAGCAGTTCTTC	CSASYIAGGVDEQFF
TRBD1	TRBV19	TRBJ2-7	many	TGTGCCAGTAGTACTTGGGACAGGGATCACGAGCAGTACTTC	CASSTWDRDHEQYF
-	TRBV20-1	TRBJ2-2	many	TGCAGTGCTAGTTTACAGGGCTACACCGGGGAGCTGTTTTTT	CSASLQGYTGELFF
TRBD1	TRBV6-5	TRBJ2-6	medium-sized	TGTGCCAGCAGAAACAGGGGTGGCTCTGGGGCCAACGTCCTGACTTTC	CASRNRGGSGANVLTF
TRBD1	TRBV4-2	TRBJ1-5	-	TGTGCCAGCAGCCAAGATTGGCAGGTCAACCGGGACAGCGTCCAGCATTTT	CASSQDWQVNRDSVQHF
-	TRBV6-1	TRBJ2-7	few	TGTGCCAGCAGTGAAGCTGGTGTCGACGAGCAGTACTTC	CASSEAGVDEQYF
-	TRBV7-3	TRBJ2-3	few	TGTGCCAGCAGCTCGCAGGGCTCGGATACGCAGTATTTT	CASSSQGSDTQYF
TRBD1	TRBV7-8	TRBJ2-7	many	TGTGCCAGCAGCTTAGCACCGACAGGGCCATACTACGAGCAGTACTTC	CASSLAPTGPYYEQYF
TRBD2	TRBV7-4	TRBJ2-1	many	TGTGCCAGCAGCTTCCCTAGTTTTCTAGCGGGAGAAGCTGGTGAGCAGTTCTTC	CASSFPSFLAGEAGEQFF
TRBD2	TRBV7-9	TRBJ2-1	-	TGTGCCAGCAGCCACTGGGCGGGAGGTTCCTACAATGAGCAGTTCTTC	CASSHWAGGSYNEQFF
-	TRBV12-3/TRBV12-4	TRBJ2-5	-	TGTGCCAGCAGTCGGGACAACCAAGAGACCCAGTACTTC	CASSRDNQETQYF
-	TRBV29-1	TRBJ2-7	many	TGCAGCGTTGCTGGTGGCGAGAGCTCCTACGAGCAGTACTTC	CSVAGGESSYEQYF
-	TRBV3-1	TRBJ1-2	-	TGTACCAGCAGCTGGGAAACAGCCACCCACTATGGCTACACCTTC	CTSSWETATHYGYTF
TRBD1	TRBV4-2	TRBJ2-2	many	TGTGCCAGCAGCCAAGCGTTTTTACAGGGGGCCGGCGGGGAGCTGTTTTTT	CASSQAFLQGAGGELFF
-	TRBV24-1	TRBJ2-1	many	TGTGCCACCAGCTCCGAAGATGCCACGATATACAATGAGCAGTTCTTC	CATSSEDATIYNEQFF
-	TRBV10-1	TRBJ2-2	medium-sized	TGCGCCAGCAGTCCACCGAACACCGGGGAGCTGTTTTTT	CASSPPNTGELFF
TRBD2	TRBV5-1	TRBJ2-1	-	TGCGCCAGCAGCTTTGAACTAGCGGGAGCAAGGGATGAGCAGTTCTTC	CASSFELAGARDEQFF
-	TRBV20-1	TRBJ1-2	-	TGCAGTGCCCCGCTGGGCCAACGGGGCTACACCTTC	CSAPLGQRGYTF
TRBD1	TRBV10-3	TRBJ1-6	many	TGTGCCATCAACCGACAGGGCCCTAATTCACCCCTCCACTTT	CAINRQGPNSPLHF
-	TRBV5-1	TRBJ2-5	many	TGCGCCAGCAGCTTGGTTATGGAGACCCAGTACTTC	CASSLVMETQYF
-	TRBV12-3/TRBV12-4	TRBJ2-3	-	TGTGCCAGCAGTCCCCTTATGTTGGACAGCGGCCCGGCTGCAGATACGCAGTATTTT	CASSPLMLDSGPAADTQYF
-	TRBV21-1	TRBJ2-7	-	TGTGCCAGCAGCAAAGAGAGGACAGGTCAAGACGAGCAGTACTTC	CASSKERTGQDEQYF